The present T cell receptor (beta chain) was sequenced within a study of blood T cell repertoires in COVID-19. Background on the study: Samples came from the United States, Italy and Spain, spanning acute and convalescent COVID-19. T cells, B-cell-depleted T cells, or PBMCs supplied cDNA or gDNA.

Under the authors' procedure: It was from reference gene primer amplification that nucleated cell counts were estimated. Data came from immunoSEQ multiplex PCR; TCRdb stores just in-frame clones and leaves some out. V and J calls and clone size follow that table, whereas D and trimming were derived from the DNA. The repertoire holds over 120,000 clones, with nearly 85% as singletons. CDR1 SGHTA and CDR2 FQGTGA come from the germline V gene. Trimming stripped 8 bases from V and 1 base from J, with 11 bases between. CDR3 length: 13 residues. The J gene is TRBJ1-1, the V gene TRBV7-3; D call uncertain. The sequencing sample was made of peripheral blood. The receptor comes from a human donor in a cohort sampled during active COVID-19. The CDR3 DNA is TGTGCCAGCTCCAGGCAGCAGAACACTGAAGCTTTCTTT. Residues: CASSRQQNTEAFF.